Listed below are T cell receptor beta chains from one sample, sequenced in a study of cytotoxic CD8 clonotypes in ibrutinib-treated CLL. Generated by immunoSEQ multiplex PCR, the TCRdb table keeps only in-frame clones and is missing some. The sample includes 80,000 to 95,000 clones, 75% to 85% of them seen just once. The sequenced sample was PBMCs, obtained after 12 months of ibrutinib treatment. All receptors derive from a human donor with chronic lymphocytic leukemia. Both conserved end residues are part of each CDR3. A D gene is named only where the DNA matches it firmly. Clone size is shown for a subset of rows, as once, few, many or a class of expanded clone.

>TRBD2|.|TRBV27|TRBJ2-3
TGTGCCAGCAGGACTAGCGGGGGCCGATCGGGTACGCAGTATTTT
CASRTSGGRSGTQYF
>.|once|TRBV10-1|TRBJ2-1
TGCGCCGGCGAGACCACCTACTCCGCCCACAATGAGCAGTTCTTC
CAGETTYSAHNEQFF
>.|.|TRBV23-1|TRBJ1-1
TGCGCCAGCAGTCCAATCCCTCGGGGGAGAGCTTTCTTT
CASSPIPRGRAFF
>.|.|TRBV4-3|TRBJ1-2
TGCGCCAGCAGCCAACCGGACCAACCGGGCGGTGGCTACACCTTC
CASSQPDQPGGGYTF
>.|many|TRBV7-9|TRBJ1-2
TGTGCCAGCAGCTTGTCCGCTAACTATGGCTACACCTTC
CASSLSANYGYTF
>.|.|TRBV20-1|TRBJ2-5
TGCAGTGCTAGAAGGGGCTGGACCCAGTACTTC
CSARRGWTQYF
>TRBD2|.|TRBV7-9|TRBJ2-1
TGTGCCAGCAGCTTCTCGGGGGGACTTGGCAATGAGCAGTTCTTC
CASSFSGGLGNEQFF
>TRBD1|.|TRBV6-5|TRBJ2-3
TGTGCCAGCAGTTACTCGGGACAGGGGGCAGGTACGCAGTATTTT
CASSYSGQGAGTQYF
>.|.|TRBV5-1|TRBJ1-4
TGCGCCAGCATGTTCGTCGGGGGCACCCAGGTATCTGGCCCAGAAAAACTGTTTTTT
CASMFVGGTQVSGPEKLFF
>.|.|TRBV27|TRBJ1-2
TGTGCCAGCAGTTTCGGACGGACACATGGCTACACCTTC
CASSFGRTHGYTF
>TRBD2|.|TRBV6-5|TRBJ2-3
TGTGCCAGCAGTCCCAGCGGGGGCGTGACAGATACGCAGTATTTT
CASSPSGGVTDTQYF
>TRBD1|.|TRBV19|TRBJ1-2
TGTGCCAGTAGTCCACATCGGGACAGGAGAAACTATGGCTACACCTTC
CASSPHRDRRNYGYTF
>.|.|TRBV11-2|TRBJ1-2
TGTGCCAGCAGCCCGAATTGGGCAGGGGCCTATGGCTACACCTTC
CASSPNWAGAYGYTF
>TRBD1|.|TRBV2|TRBJ2-7
TGTGCCAGCAGTGAGGGACAGCCGACCTACGAGCAGTACTTC
CASSEGQPTYEQYF
>.|.|TRBV7-2|TRBJ2-7
TGTGCCAGCAGCTTAGTTGGGGGTAGCTCCTACGAGCAGTACTTC
CASSLVGGSSYEQYF
>.|few|TRBV7-3|TRBJ2-3
TGTGCCAGCAGCCCCCAGGGGGGCGATACGCAGTATTTT
CASSPQGGDTQYF
>TRBD2|.|TRBV19|TRBJ2-5
TGTGCCAGTAGTATCGGGGGGGGCCCCCCGGAGACCCAGTACTTC
CASSIGGGPPETQYF